Below, 6 T cell receptor beta chains from the same sample are listed, as sequenced in a study of OX40 agonist ivuxolimab in advanced cancers. Profiling relied on immunoSEQ multiplex PCR, and the TCRdb table lists in-frame clones only, not all of them. The sample contains roughly 88,000 clones, approximately 87% of which appear only once. The sequencing used CD4+ or CD8+ T cells sorted from blood, collected in a trial of the OX40 agonist ivuxolimab. Receptors were obtained from an adult with an advanced solid tumor such as melanoma, head and neck, liver or kidney cancer.

The V call is TRBV28, the J call TRBJ2-5; 13 nucleotides agree with TRBD2. The germline CDR1 and CDR2 sequences are MDHEN and SYDVKM. The CDR3 has 16 amino acids. J was trimmed by 4 bases and V by 5 bases; bases with no gene match: 7. Here the CDR3 DNA reads TGTGCCAGCAGTCCTCAGGGACTAGCGGGATTAGAGACCCAGTACTTC. It encodes CASSPQGLAGLETQYF.

The sample holds one count of this clone. The V and J genes are TRBV9 and TRBJ2-5; D gene unclear. The CDR3 totals 13 residues. V was trimmed by 4 bases and J by 5 bases, leaving 12 bases between them. From germline, CDR1 is SGDLS and CDR2 YYNGEE. The DNA for the CDR3 is TGTGCCAGCAGCCCCCGGGTTGCGGAGACCCAGTACTTC. Translating it yields CASSPRVAETQYF.

The table lists this clone with a few counts. The chain links TRBV7-3 to TRBJ2-3; 11 nucleotides agree with TRBD2. V lost 5 bases and J lost 7; bases outside the gene matches: 8. The germline V gene encodes CDR1 SGHTA and CDR2 FQGTGA. The CDR3 has 15 amino acids. The CDR3 DNA reads TGTGCCAGCAGCCGATGGACTAGCGGGCGGAATACGCAGTATTTT. This gives the protein CASSRWTSGRNTQYF.

The J gene is TRBJ2-3, the V gene TRBV6-5, with D perhaps TRBD1 (6 bases). V was clipped by 7 bases and J by 1 base, with 9 bases between them. The CDR3 totals 13 residues. The V gene's germline CDR1 is MNHEY and CDR2 SVGAGI. The CDR3 protein is CASTGAGTDTQYF. CDR3 in DNA: TGTGCCAGCACAGGGGCGGGCACAGATACGCAGTATTTT.

The rearrangement links TRBV10-1 to TRBJ2-3, with 10 bases fitting TRBD2. Losses at the gene ends were 0 bases for V and 6 bases for J; bases not matched to a gene: 6. The CDR3 consists of 16 residues. The germline gives CDR1 WNHNN, CDR2 SYGVQD (reference sequence). This chain's CDR3 is CASSESPAGGPDTQYF. For the CDR3, the DNA is TGCGCCAGCAGTGAGTCGCCAGCGGGAGGGCCGGATACGCAGTATTTT.

V and J are TRBV6-6 and TRBJ1-3; a possible D gene is TRBD1 (6 bases). Per germline, CDR1 MNHNY and CDR2 SVGAGI (reference sequence). V was clipped by 9 bases and J by 1 base, with 13 bases between them. The length of the CDR3 is 14 residues. The CDR3 spells CASSRGVSGNTIYF. In DNA, the CDR3 is TGTGCCAGTTCCAGGGGAGTTTCTGGAAACACCATATATTTT.